This record looks at one T cell receptor beta chain sequence and its context. What it recognizes is unknown. Produced via immunoSEQ multiplex PCR; TCRdb's table is partial and in-frame only. The top ten clones hold 7.7% of a sample with roughly 34,000 clones, roughly 92% of them seen once. The data were obtained in a study of T cells in tuberculosis. Study details: IGRA-negative adolescents, IGRA-positive adolescents with latent tuberculosis and adults with active tuberculosis formed this South African cohort.

Study-level results: Smaller alpha distances in active tuberculosis partly reflected shorter CDR3-alpha lengths.

Source material: PBMCs. This clonotype was sampled from a donor between 10 and 35 years old with latent tuberculosis or without tuberculosis infection. Some clones in this sample may be carry-over from other donors' samples.

This chain's CDR3 is CASSEWAGNYGYTF. The CDR3 DNA reads as TGTGCCAGCAGTGAATGGGCAGGAAACTATGGCTACACCTTC. The chain combines TRBV25-1 with TRBJ1-2, with D unresolved. The CDR3 length is 14 residues. CDR1 and CDR2 (germline): MGHDK, SYGVNS. Trimming took 1 base from V and 2 from J, leaving 8 bases between them.